These 28 T cell receptor beta chains were sequenced from one sample in a study of blood T cell repertoires in COVID-19 (TCRdb year 2020). The library was made by the immunoSEQ multiplex PCR assay. Drawn from immuneACCESS, this table holds only the in-frame rearrangements with V and J called that TCRdb kept. Clones are partly lost; checked studies trace under half to an unresolved V gene and leave the rest unexplained. Recorded for this sample are about 310,000 clones; around nine tenths of them occurred a single time. The ten most abundant clones make up over 9% of the sample. The sequenced sample was PBMCs or T cells enriched from blood (not recorded which). The receptors were sampled from a woman aged 40 to 55 who had recovered from COVID-19.

The chain is built from TRBV2 and TRBJ2-6; the match to TRBD1 covers 7 bases. Germline V gives CDR1 SNHLY, CDR2 FYNNEI. V shed 11 bases, J shed 0 bases, and the junction held 1 base outside the gene matches. There are 13 residues in the CDR3. In nucleotides, the CDR3 is TGTGCCGGGGACAGCTCTGGGGCCAACGTCCTGACTTTC. This encodes CAGDSSGANVLTF.

The J gene is TRBJ1-1, the V gene TRBV2, with TRBD1 matching over 8 bases. Looked up from germline, CDR1 is SNHLY and CDR2 is FYNNEI. V shed 5 bases and J 0 bases; nucleotides not matched to a gene: 8. This CDR3 comprises 16 residues. The CDR3 sequence is CASSPLGQGVNTEAFF. CDR3 bases: TGTGCCAGCAGTCCCCTCGGACAGGGAGTGAACACTGAAGCTTTCTTT.

V and J are TRBV2 and TRBJ2-3, with D possibly TRBD2 on 5 matching bases. Germline CDR1 reads SNHLY; CDR2 reads FYNNEI. The CDR3 totals 14 residues. V was cut by 5 bases and J by 6 bases, with 15 bases left in between. The CDR3 bases are TGTGCCAGCAGTCAATCCAAGATAGCGGATACGCAGTATTTT. Protein: CASSQSKIADTQYF.

Only one count was recorded for this clone. V usage is TRBV2 and J usage is TRBJ2-7, with TRBD1 identical over 8 bases. The CDR3 covers 14 residues. Germline V lookup: CDR1 SNHLY, CDR2 FYNNEI. The ends lost 4 bases at V and 2 bases at J; junction bases unmatched: 4. Here the CDR3 reads CASSGTGPTYEQYF. The CDR3 bases are TGTGCCAGCAGTGGGACAGGGCCAACCTACGAGCAGTACTTC.

The chain carries TRBV5-1 and TRBJ1-4; weak D call: TRBD1 (5 bases). Germline CDR1 reads SGHRS; CDR2 reads YFSETQ. This CDR3 has 15 amino acids. V lost 5 bases to trimming and J lost 4 bases, with 15 bases between them. CDR3 nucleotides: TGCGCCAGCAGATCTTCGACAGCTCTTAATGAAAAACTGTTTTTT. This codes for CASRSSTALNEKLFF. Full variable domain (outside the CDR3, taken from reference TRBV5-1 and TRBJ1-4): KAGVTQTPRYLIKTRGQQVTLSCSPISGHRSVSWYQQTPGQGLQFLFEYFSETQRNKGNFPGRFSGRQFSNSRSEMNVSTLELGDSALYLCASRSSTALNEKLFFGSGTQLSVL.

The chain uses TRBV10-3 and TRBJ2-2, with 10 bases fitting TRBD1. The CDR3 spans 14 residues. Germline lookup yields CDR1 ENHRY and CDR2 SYGVKD. J lost 3 bases, V lost 6 bases, and 1 base had no gene match. CDR3 in DNA: TGTGCCATCAGCGGGACAGGGGACACCGGGGAGCTGTTTTTT. Its translation is CAISGTGDTGELFF.

This sequence joins TRBV28 and TRBJ2-7; TRBD1 agrees at 7 bases. The CDR3 is 13 residues long. CDR1 and CDR2 from the germline V gene are MDHEN and SYDVKM. Trimming cost V 6 bases and J 1 base; bases outside gene matches: 3. DNA of the CDR3: TGTGCCAGCAGACCGGGACAGTCCTACGAGCAGTACTTC. This translates into CASRPGQSYEQYF.

The chain combines TRBV11-2 with TRBJ1-3; no reliable D call. This CDR3 has 17 residues. V was clipped by 1 base and J by 0 bases, with 13 bases between them. The germline gives CDR1 SGHAT, CDR2 FQNNGV. The CDR3: CASSLAAGYYSGNTIYF. In nucleotides, the CDR3 is TGTGCCAGCAGCTTAGCCGCGGGATACTACTCTGGAAACACCATATATTTT. Looking up the rest from reference TRBV11-2 and TRBJ1-3 gives the full variable domain: EAGVAQSPRYKIIEKRQSVAFWCNPISGHATLYWYQQILGQGPKLLIQFQNNGVVDDSQLPKDRFSAERLKGVDSTLKIQPAKLEDSAVYLCASSLAAGYYSGNTIYFGEGSWLTVV.

CDR3 nucleotide sequence: TGTGCCAGCAGTTACCCTAAAAACTACGAGCAGTACTTC. It encodes CASSYPKNYEQYF. The J gene is TRBJ2-7, the V gene TRBV6-2 or TRBV6-3; no firm D call. The CDR3 spans 13 residues. V lost 2 bases and J 3 bases, leaving 8 bases between the germline ends. Germline loops: CDR1 MNHEY, CDR2 SVGEGT.

The chain joins TRBV25-1 to TRBJ2-5; 10 positions agree with TRBD1. The CDR3 contains 17 residues. Germline trimming cut 1 base from V and 4 bases from J; bases unmatched to any gene: 9. Germline CDR1 and CDR2: MGHDK and SYGVNS. The CDR3 region is CASSEWGGGQGIETQYF. The CDR3 region has the DNA TGTGCCAGCAGTGAATGGGGCGGGGGACAGGGGATAGAGACCCAGTACTTC. Full variable domain (remainder filled in from reference TRBV25-1 and TRBJ2-5): EADIYQTPRYLVIGTGKKITLECSQTMGHDKMYWYQQDPGMELHLIHYSYGVNSTEKGDLSSESTVSRIRTEHFPLTLESARPSHTSQYLCASSEWGGGQGIETQYFGPGTRLLVL.

J is TRBJ1-4 and V is TRBV7-9; D is perhaps TRBD1 (5 bases). CDR3 size: 15 residues. CDR1 and CDR2 (germline): SEHNR, FQNEAQ (reference sequence). The germline V and J ends were trimmed by 1 base and 7 bases, with 13 bases remaining between them. The CDR3 here is CASSLDGGIGEKLFF. In DNA form, the CDR3 reads TGTGCCAGCAGCTTAGACGGGGGAATTGGTGAAAAACTGTTTTTT.

The chain is built from TRBV6-2 or TRBV6-3 and TRBJ2-6; the match to TRBD2 covers 12 bases. V shed 7 bases and J 2 bases; nucleotides not matched to a gene: 24. The CDR3 sequence is 23 residues long. Germline V gene sequence: CDR1 MNHEY, CDR2 SVGEGT. The CDR3 DNA follows: TGTGCCAGCATCCCCCACGGGGGCCAGGGGATCCTAGCGGGAGGGCCTGGGGCCAACGTCCTGACTTTC. This translates into CASIPHGGQGILAGGPGANVLTF.

The genes are TRBV6-5 and TRBJ1-3, with D uncertain. V shed 2 bases and J shed 4 bases, with 12 bases lying between them. The germline gives CDR1 MNHEY, CDR2 SVGAGI. This CDR3 contains 15 residues. The CDR3 here is CASSYSAGLGNTIYF. The CDR3 region has the DNA TGTGCCAGCAGTTACAGCGCGGGCCTGGGAAACACCATATATTTT.

This sequence joins TRBV6-5 and TRBJ2-1, with 8 bases fitting TRBD2. The trim removed 5 bases at V and 14 bases at J, leaving 14 bases unmatched. This CDR3 spans 14 amino acids. The germline gives CDR1 MNHEY, CDR2 SVGAGI. CDR3 sequence: CASSPSGRYRGEFF. As DNA, the CDR3 is TGTGCCAGCAGTCCCAGCGGGAGATATCGGGGGGAGTTCTTC.

This chain joins TRBV2 and TRBJ2-7, with a possible D match to TRBD1 (5 bases). The CDR3 spans 15 residues. CDR1 and CDR2 from the germline V gene are SNHLY and FYNNEI. The V gene lost 3 bases and the J gene lost 1 base, with 13 bases spanning the gap. Here the CDR3 reads CASSDGRRASYEQYF. In DNA form, the CDR3 reads TGTGCCAGCAGTGATGGGCGCAGGGCTTCCTACGAGCAGTACTTC.

This clone has a handful of counts. CDR3 residues: CASSETGAPNEKLFF. The CDR3 DNA reads as TGTGCCAGCAGTGAAACAGGGGCACCAAATGAAAAACTGTTTTTT. The rearrangement joins TRBV3-1 (or the pseudogene TRBV3-2) to TRBJ1-4; TRBD1 aligns across 7 bases. Losses at the gene ends were 6 bases for V and 5 bases for J; bases not matched to a gene: 9. The CDR3 totals 15 residues. Germline CDR1 reads LGHDT; CDR2 reads YNNKEL (reference sequence).

This chain links TRBV6-2 or TRBV6-3 with TRBJ2-7; TRBD1 matches 11 bases. CDR1 is MNHEY and CDR2 is SVGEGT in the germline V gene. The length of the CDR3 is 15 residues. Trimming removed 5 bases from V and 3 bases from J; junction bases left unmatched: 6. The CDR3 DNA sequence: TGTGCCAGCAGTCCACGGACAGGGGGCTACTACGAGCAGTACTTC. Residues: CASSPRTGGYYEQYF.

This clone was observed once. The J gene is TRBJ2-7, the V gene TRBV7-2; 8 positions agree with TRBD2. The CDR3 runs to 16 residues. In germline, CDR1 is SGHTA, CDR2 FQGNSA. With V trimmed by 3 bases and J by 4 bases, 11 bases remained unmatched. CDR3 loop: CASSFGAGVGGYEQYF. The CDR3 DNA sequence: TGTGCCAGCAGCTTTGGAGCGGGAGTCGGGGGTTACGAGCAGTACTTC. The variable domain in full, with the rest retrieved from reference TRBV7-2 and TRBJ2-7, is GAGVSQSPSNKVTEKGKDVELRCDPISGHTALYWYRQSLGQGLEFLIYFQGNSAPDKSGLPSDRFSAERTGGSVSTLTIQRTQQEDSAVYLCASSFGAGVGGYEQYFGPGTRLTVT.

This chain joins TRBV5-8 and TRBJ2-7; D might be TRBD1 (5 bases). V shed 3 bases and J shed 4 bases, with 14 bases lying between them. Germline V gene sequence: CDR1 SGHTS, CDR2 YDEGEE. The CDR3 runs 14 residues. As DNA, the CDR3 is TGTGCCAGCAGCTATGGTACAGGAGAATACGAGCAGTACTTC. Translated: CASSYGTGEYEQYF.

The V gene is TRBV27, the J gene TRBJ1-2, with 8 bases aligning to TRBD1. The length of the CDR3 is 15 residues. J gave up 6 bases and V 5 bases, and 11 bases lay outside the gene matches. Germline CDR1 MNHEY, CDR2 SMNVEV (reference sequence). This CDR3 reads CASSPRDRPTNGYTF. The CDR3 DNA sequence: TGTGCCAGCAGTCCCCGGGACAGGCCAACTAATGGCTACACCTTC.

The V and J genes are TRBV29-1 and TRBJ2-5, with D tentatively TRBD1 (5 bases). The CDR3 is made up of 14 amino acids. CDR1 is SQVTM and CDR2 is ANQGSEA in the germline V gene. Between the trimmed V and J ends, which lost 3 bases and 2 bases, there was a span of 13 bases. CDR3 protein: CSVEAQGFQETQYF. The CDR3 coding sequence is TGCAGCGTTGAGGCGCAGGGTTTTCAAGAGACCCAGTACTTC. Using reference TRBV29-1 and TRBJ2-5 for the parts outside the CDR3, the full variable domain is SAVISQKPSRDICQRGTSLTIQCQVDSQVTMMFWYRQQPGQSLTLIATANQGSEATYESGFVIDKFPISRPNLTFSTLTVSNMSPEDSSIYLCSVEAQGFQETQYFGPGTRLLVL.

The chain uses TRBV6-2 or TRBV6-3 and TRBJ2-4, with D possibly TRBD2 on 6 matching bases. The CDR3 covers 17 residues. The germline V gene encodes CDR1 MNHEY and CDR2 SVGEGT. Between the trimmed V and J ends, which lost 0 bases and 1 base, there was a span of 13 bases. In DNA, the CDR3 is TGTGCCAGCAGTTACTCGGGGGGAAGGCAGGCCAAAAACATTCAGTACTTC. Its translation is CASSYSGGRQAKNIQYF.

The chain couples TRBV6-4 to TRBJ1-2; D gene unclear. Germline CDR1 MRHNA, CDR2 SNTAGT. This CDR3 has 12 amino acids. Trimming took off 3 bases at V and 5 bases at J, with 7 bases between the two ends. This CDR3 reads CASSEPGYGYTF. The CDR3 DNA sequence: TGTGCCAGCAGTGAACCGGGTTATGGCTACACCTTC.

The chain employs TRBV29-1 and TRBJ2-7, with 7 bases identical to TRBD1. The CDR3 is 13 amino acids. Germline values: CDR1 SQVTM, CDR2 ANQGSEA. The CDR3 spells CSFSTGTVSEQYF. The CDR3 DNA is TGCAGTTTCTCCACCGGGACAGTTAGCGAGCAGTACTTC.

The rearrangement joins TRBV2 to TRBJ1-5; 9 bases match TRBD1. The J segment lost 4 bases and the V segment lost 7 bases, leaving 8 bases of the junction unmatched. This CDR3 contains 15 residues. Per the germline V gene, CDR1 is SNHLY and CDR2 is FYNNEI. CDR3 residues: CASTREDRGNQPQHF. In nucleotides, the CDR3 is TGTGCCAGCACTCGAGAAGACAGGGGGAATCAGCCCCAGCATTTT.

The chain has TRBV9 and TRBJ2-1, with 7 bases matching TRBD2. The germline gives CDR1 SGDLS, CDR2 YYNGEE. The CDR3 consists of 15 residues. V shed 0 bases and J 4 bases; nucleotides not matched to a gene: 4. The CDR3 sequence: CASSVEGAGYNEQFF. The CDR3 DNA follows: TGTGCCAGCAGCGTAGAAGGAGCGGGATACAATGAGCAGTTCTTC.

CDR3 in DNA: TGTGCCAGCAGTCCCTCGACAGGGGAACGTTCACCCCTCCACTTT. It translates to CASSPSTGERSPLHF. The J gene is TRBJ1-6, the V gene TRBV28; 8 nucleotides line up with TRBD1. V lost 5 bases to trimming and J lost 9 bases; unmatched junction nucleotides: 9. This CDR3 spans 15 amino acids. Germline values: CDR1 MDHEN, CDR2 SYDVKM.

This sequence joins TRBV4-3 and TRBJ1-1; 8 bases map to TRBD1. V dropped 3 bases and J dropped 9; count of bases not matched to a gene: 6. In germline, CDR1 is LGHNA, CDR2 YSLEER. The CDR3 has 13 amino acids. The CDR3 spells CASSHSTGDQAFF. In DNA, the CDR3 is TGCGCCAGCAGCCACTCGACAGGGGATCAAGCTTTCTTT.